This T cell receptor (beta chain) was recorded in a study of blood T cell repertoires in COVID-19. Overall study: The origin of the acute and convalescent COVID-19 samples was the United States, Italy and Spain. T cells, B-cell-depleted T cells, or PBMCs supplied cDNA or gDNA.

V was pared by 0 bases and J by 2 bases, with 9 bases between. The CDR3 runs to 15 residues. CDR1 and CDR2 from the germline V gene are SGHRS and YFSETQ. Comment on this clone: The sample carries other DNA sequences with the same CDR3.

Enrolled through a virtual design, the participants were between roughly 18 and 100 years of age and came from about two dozen US areas. Per the original methods: Researchers report that nucleated cell counts were estimated from reference gene primer amplification. Using immunoSEQ multiplex PCR, the repertoire was profiled, and TCRdb retains in-frame clones only, with some absent. V, J and clone size are those of that table, while D and trimming were read from the DNA. Among 210,000 or so clones, 75% to 85% were seen once, and the ten largest hold about 4%. This chain connects TRBV5-1 to TRBJ1-3; D is possibly TRBD1 (6 bases). Sequenced material: PBMCs or T cells enriched from blood (not recorded which). This clonotype originated in a man younger than 45 with acute COVID-19. CDR3 sequence (DNA): TGCGCCAGCAGCTTGGTGGCAGGGGCTGGAAACACCATATATTTT. Translating it yields CASSLVAGAGNTIYF.